Shown below are 8 T cell receptor beta chains from a single sample sequenced in a study of T cell responses to AZD1222 COVID-19 vaccine. The protocol was immunoSEQ multiplex PCR, while the TCRdb copy is restricted to in-frame clones and leaves out a portion. The table records about 160,000 clones, about 90% of them present only once. This material consisted of peripheral blood, taken on day 0 of AZD1222 vaccination. All receptors come from an adult in good health.

About this clone: The sample contains more than one DNA sequence encoding this CDR3. V is TRBV4-3 and J is TRBJ1-1, with D possibly matching TRBD1 (5 bases). Trimming left V 0 bases short and J 2 bases short, with 7 bases between. Germline-derived CDR1 and CDR2 are LGHNA and YSLEER. This CDR3 region has 14 residues. The chain's CDR3 is CASSQEQGNTEAFF. The CDR3 region has the DNA TGCGCCAGCAGCCAAGAGCAGGGAAACACTGAAGCTTTCTTT.

The chain uses TRBV27 and TRBJ1-2; TRBD1 aligns across 9 bases. With V trimmed by 8 bases and J by 6 bases, 13 bases remained unmatched. The CDR3 totals 15 residues. CDR1 is MNHEY, CDR2 SMNVEV, per germline (reference sequence). The CDR3 nucleotides are TGTGCCAGCTACGCAGAGGGACAGGGAATGGATGGCTACACCTTC. Translation: CASYAEGQGMDGYTF.

The CDR3 reads CASSYSTFRTDHEQYF. The CDR3 region has the DNA TGTGCCAGCAGTTACTCGACCTTCAGGACAGACCACGAGCAGTACTTC. The chain uses TRBV6-5 and TRBJ2-7; a weak D match, TRBD1 (6 bases). Germline V gene data show CDR1 as MNHEY and CDR2 as SVGAGI. The V end was cut by 0 bases, the J end by 5 bases, with 17 bases between. The CDR3 spans 16 residues.

The V and J genes are TRBV5-8 and TRBJ1-2, with 7 bases matching TRBD1. The CDR3 sequence is 15 residues long. V lost 2 bases and J lost 4; bases outside the gene matches: 8. Looked up from germline, CDR1 is SGHTS and CDR2 is YDEGEE. The DNA for the CDR3 is TGTGCCAGCAGCTTCGAACAGGGGCGCGCCTATGGCTACACCTTC. Translating gives CASSFEQGRAYGYTF.

The V gene is TRBV29-1, the J gene TRBJ1-2; TRBD1 matches at 9 bases. The germline CDR1 and CDR2 sequences are SQVTM and ANQGSEA. The CDR3 extends over 14 amino acids. With V trimmed by 3 bases and J by 7 bases, 9 bases remained unmatched. As DNA, the CDR3 is TGCAGCGTTGACACGTTCACAGGGGGCGGTGGCTACACCTTC. This gives the protein CSVDTFTGGGGYTF.

The chain couples TRBV30 to TRBJ1-5, with D maybe TRBD1 (5 bases). The length of the CDR3 is 14 residues. V was clipped by 0 bases and J by 9 bases, with 15 bases between them. CDR1 and CDR2 from the germline V gene are GTSNPN and SVGIG (reference sequence). Here the CDR3 reads CAWSVPPGRGPQHF. The CDR3 coding sequence is TGTGCCTGGAGTGTACCTCCGGGACGGGGGCCCCAGCATTTT.

The chain combines TRBV27 with TRBJ2-7, with D perhaps assigned TRBD1 or TRBD2 (5 bases each). The germline V and J ends were trimmed by 5 bases and 4 bases, with 12 bases remaining between them. The CDR3 has 13 amino acids. CDR1 MNHEY and CDR2 SMNVEV come from the germline V gene (reference sequence). The CDR3 DNA sequence: TGTGCCAGCAGTAGTGGGGGTGCGTACGAGCAGTACTTC. Translated: CASSSGGAYEQYF.

V is TRBV11-2 and J is TRBJ1-6, with D hard to call. This CDR3 comprises 17 residues. The V gene's germline CDR1 is SGHAT and CDR2 FQNNGV. Between the trimmed V and J ends, which lost 7 bases and 5 bases, there was a span of 21 bases. CDR3 residues: CASTLKNTPNHNSPLHF. CDR3 nucleotide sequence: TGTGCCAGCACCCTTAAGAATACACCAAACCATAATTCACCCCTCCACTTT.